The rows below give T cell receptor beta chains drawn from one sample of a study of cytomegalovirus exposure and HLA in healthy donors. Using immunoSEQ multiplex PCR, the repertoire was profiled, and TCRdb retains in-frame clones only, with some absent. The sample comprises approximately 220,000 clones, less than 80% of which are singletons, and about 0.23% rests with the top ten. The sequenced sample consisted of PBMCs. These receptors came from a girl aged 2-9 years in good health and CMV-seronegative. The CDR3 runs from the conserved cysteine through the conserved F or W. The order of the fields is V gene, J gene, D gene, clone size, CDR3 protein, CDR3 DNA. A D gene is named only where the DNA matches it firmly. Clone size, where shown, is once, few, many, or a class for clones that have expanded.

v_gene: TRBV4-1
j_gene: TRBJ2-7
d_gene: -
abundance: -
CDR3aa: CASSQDTRNSYEQYF
CDR3nt: TGCGCCAGCAGCCAAGATACTAGGAACTCATACGAGCAGTACTTC

v_gene: TRBV5-1
j_gene: TRBJ2-1
d_gene: -
abundance: -
CDR3aa: CASSLGGNEQFF
CDR3nt: TGCGCCAGCAGCTTAGGGGGTAATGAGCAGTTCTTC

v_gene: TRBV7-6
j_gene: TRBJ2-2
d_gene: TRBD1
abundance: few
CDR3aa: CASGKTGMSTGELFF
CDR3nt: TGTGCCAGCGGCAAGACAGGGATGAGCACCGGGGAGCTGTTTTTT

v_gene: TRBV29-1
j_gene: TRBJ1-1
d_gene: -
abundance: -
CDR3aa: CSVAPGTEAFF
CDR3nt: TGCAGCGTTGCTCCGGGAACTGAAGCTTTCTTT

v_gene: TRBV6-5
j_gene: TRBJ2-1
d_gene: -
abundance: once
CDR3aa: CASSQGTYNEQFF
CDR3nt: TGTGCCAGCAGCCAAGGGACATACAATGAGCAGTTCTTC

v_gene: TRBV5-4
j_gene: TRBJ2-7
d_gene: TRBD2
abundance: -
CDR3aa: CASSLALAEAYEQYF
CDR3nt: TGTGCCAGCAGCTTGGCACTAGCGGAAGCCTACGAGCAGTACTTC

v_gene: TRBV2
j_gene: TRBJ2-5
d_gene: TRBD1
abundance: -
CDR3aa: CASGGMGQGVETQYF
CDR3nt: TGTGCCAGCGGGGGGATGGGACAGGGTGTCGAGACCCAGTACTTC

v_gene: TRBV25-1
j_gene: TRBJ2-7
d_gene: -
abundance: -
CDR3aa: CASRGGLSSYEQYF
CDR3nt: TGTGCCAGCAGGGGAGGCCTCTCCTCCTACGAGCAGTACTTC

v_gene: TRBV7-9
j_gene: TRBJ1-2
d_gene: -
abundance: -
CDR3aa: CASTSAGEPGGYTF
CDR3nt: TGTGCCAGCACCTCCGCGGGGGAGCCGGGGGGCTACACCTTC

v_gene: TRBV12-5
j_gene: TRBJ2-2
d_gene: -
abundance: -
CDR3aa: CASGLRQNTGELFF
CDR3nt: TGTGCTAGTGGTTTGCGACAGAACACCGGGGAGCTGTTTTTT

v_gene: TRBV19
j_gene: TRBJ2-4
d_gene: TRBD2
abundance: -
CDR3aa: CASSMVPGTMENIQYF
CDR3nt: TGTGCCAGTAGTATGGTTCCCGGGACTATGGAGAACATTCAGTACTTC

v_gene: TRBV4-1
j_gene: TRBJ2-7
d_gene: -
abundance: -
CDR3aa: CASSQDRVVYEQYF
CDR3nt: TGCGCCAGCAGCCAAGACAGGGTGGTATACGAGCAGTACTTC

v_gene: TRBV4-2
j_gene: TRBJ2-4
d_gene: -
abundance: -
CDR3aa: CASSPSSVLAKNIQYF
CDR3nt: TGTGCCAGCAGTCCGTCTAGCGTTTTAGCCAAAAACATTCAGTACTTC

v_gene: TRBV14
j_gene: TRBJ2-1
d_gene: TRBD2
abundance: -
CDR3aa: CASTASGSPYNEQFF
CDR3nt: TGTGCCAGCACCGCGAGCGGGAGTCCCTACAATGAGCAGTTCTTC

v_gene: TRBV4-2
j_gene: TRBJ2-1
d_gene: TRBD2
abundance: -
CDR3aa: CASSPGTSGRAYNEQFF
CDR3nt: TGTGCCAGCAGCCCCGGGACTAGCGGGAGGGCATACAATGAGCAGTTCTTC

v_gene: TRBV5-6
j_gene: TRBJ2-3
d_gene: TRBD2
abundance: once
CDR3aa: CASSLGTRVFADTQYF
CDR3nt: TGTGCCAGCAGCTTGGGGACTAGAGTATTCGCAGATACGCAGTATTTT

v_gene: TRBV30
j_gene: TRBJ2-7
d_gene: TRBD2
abundance: -
CDR3aa: CAWSTSGLAWEQYF
CDR3nt: TGTGCCTGGAGTACATCGGGACTAGCGTGGGAGCAGTACTTC

v_gene: TRBV5-6
j_gene: TRBJ1-2
d_gene: -
abundance: -
CDR3aa: CASSQGGANYGYTF
CDR3nt: TGTGCCAGCAGCCAAGGGGGTGCTAACTATGGCTACACCTTC

v_gene: TRBV7-9
j_gene: TRBJ2-5
d_gene: -
abundance: -
CDR3aa: CASSGGSQETQYF
CDR3nt: TGTGCCAGCAGCGGGGGGTCTCAAGAGACCCAGTACTTC

v_gene: TRBV2
j_gene: TRBJ2-5
d_gene: -
abundance: -
CDR3aa: CAPPRLIQETQYF
CDR3nt: TGTGCCCCCCCCCGACTGATACAAGAGACCCAGTACTTC

v_gene: TRBV6-1
j_gene: TRBJ2-7
d_gene: TRBD2
abundance: once
CDR3aa: CASSLTSGSSYEQYF
CDR3nt: TGTGCCAGCAGCCTGACTAGCGGGTCCTCCTACGAGCAGTACTTC

v_gene: TRBV5-1
j_gene: TRBJ2-5
d_gene: -
abundance: few
CDR3aa: CASSFARGQETQYF
CDR3nt: TGCGCCAGCAGCTTCGCCCGGGGCCAAGAGACCCAGTACTTC

v_gene: TRBV6-5
j_gene: TRBJ2-7
d_gene: -
abundance: -
CDR3aa: CASSTIQGSMDEQYF
CDR3nt: TGTGCCAGCAGTACTATACAGGGAAGTATGGACGAGCAGTACTTC

v_gene: TRBV10-2
j_gene: TRBJ1-1
d_gene: -
abundance: -
CDR3aa: CASTWAGENTEAFF
CDR3nt: TGCGCCAGCACTTGGGCAGGGGAGAACACTGAAGCTTTCTTT

v_gene: TRBV19
j_gene: TRBJ1-2
d_gene: TRBD1
abundance: once
CDR3aa: CASSPDDRGPNGYTF
CDR3nt: TGTGCCAGTAGTCCAGACGACAGGGGGCCCAATGGCTACACCTTC

v_gene: TRBV29-1
j_gene: TRBJ1-1
d_gene: -
abundance: -
CDR3aa: CSAGRGGIPGVAFF
CDR3nt: TGCAGCGCTGGCCGCGGAGGGATCCCAGGAGTAGCTTTCTTT

v_gene: TRBV29-1
j_gene: TRBJ1-2
d_gene: -
abundance: -
CDR3aa: CSVGERPYTF
CDR3nt: TGCAGCGTTGGGGAGAGACCCTACACCTTC

v_gene: TRBV25-1
j_gene: TRBJ2-3
d_gene: -
abundance: -
CDR3aa: CASSDQEGRGYTQYF
CDR3nt: TGTGCCAGCAGTGATCAGGAGGGCCGGGGATATACGCAGTATTTT

v_gene: TRBV5-1
j_gene: TRBJ1-1
d_gene: -
abundance: few
CDR3aa: CASSLRRANTEAFF
CDR3nt: TGCGCCAGCAGCTTAAGGCGGGCGAACACTGAAGCTTTCTTT

v_gene: TRBV5-1
j_gene: TRBJ1-5
d_gene: -
abundance: -
CDR3aa: CASSLGPSQPQHF
CDR3nt: TGCGCCAGCAGCCTGGGGCCTAGTCAGCCCCAGCATTTT

v_gene: TRBV6-1
j_gene: TRBJ1-1
d_gene: -
abundance: -
CDR3aa: CASSENRPNTEAFF
CDR3nt: TGTGCCAGCAGTGAAAACAGGCCGAACACTGAAGCTTTCTTT

v_gene: TRBV6-1
j_gene: TRBJ1-1
d_gene: -
abundance: once
CDR3aa: CASSESNLQVEAFF
CDR3nt: TGTGCCAGCAGTGAATCGAACTTACAGGTTGAAGCTTTCTTT

v_gene: TRBV4-1
j_gene: TRBJ2-4
d_gene: TRBD2
abundance: -
CDR3aa: CASSPSGGVAKNIQYF
CDR3nt: TGCGCCAGCAGCCCAAGCGGGGGGGTAGCCAAAAACATTCAGTACTTC

v_gene: TRBV30
j_gene: TRBJ1-1
d_gene: -
abundance: once
CDR3aa: CAWGGTEAFF
CDR3nt: TGTGCCTGGGGGGGGACTGAAGCTTTCTTT

v_gene: TRBV2
j_gene: TRBJ1-1
d_gene: -
abundance: once
CDR3aa: CASSETGKTQKASF
CDR3nt: TGTGCCAGCAGTGAGACGGGAAAAACCCAAAAAGCTTCCTTT

v_gene: TRBV18
j_gene: TRBJ1-1
d_gene: -
abundance: -
CDR3aa: CASSLLRGSPEAFF
CDR3nt: TGTGCCAGCTCACTCCTTCGGGGGTCTCCCGAAGCTTTCTTT

v_gene: TRBV2
j_gene: TRBJ2-1
d_gene: -
abundance: -
CDR3aa: CASSGLLANEQFF
CDR3nt: TGTGCCAGCTCCGGTTTACTAGCCAATGAGCAGTTCTTC

v_gene: TRBV7-2
j_gene: TRBJ1-2
d_gene: -
abundance: -
CDR3aa: CASSLVPRADYYGYTF
CDR3nt: TGTGCCAGCAGCTTAGTTCCTCGGGCGGACTACTATGGCTACACCTTC

v_gene: TRBV27
j_gene: TRBJ1-5
d_gene: -
abundance: -
CDR3aa: CASSPSDGNQPQHF
CDR3nt: TGTGCCAGCAGTCCTAGTGACGGCAATCAGCCCCAGCATTTT

v_gene: TRBV2
j_gene: TRBJ2-7
d_gene: TRBD1
abundance: -
CDR3aa: CASSSLGTGPYEQYF
CDR3nt: TGTGCCAGCAGTTCCCTCGGGACAGGGCCCTACGAGCAGTACTTC

v_gene: TRBV19
j_gene: TRBJ2-7
d_gene: TRBD1
abundance: -
CDR3aa: CASSPTGGNYEQYF
CDR3nt: TGTGCCAGTAGTCCGACAGGGGGCAACTACGAGCAGTACTTC

v_gene: TRBV15
j_gene: TRBJ2-1
d_gene: TRBD2
abundance: -
CDR3aa: CATSREGTSGYNEQFF
CDR3nt: TGTGCCACCAGCAGAGAAGGGACTAGCGGGTACAATGAGCAGTTCTTC